One TCR beta chain is described in this entry. In the original processing: Reference gene primer amplification in the assay estimated nucleated cell counts. Some clones are missing from TCRdb's copy, which holds only in-frame ones; the method was immunoSEQ multiplex PCR. V and J calls and clone size are those listed in that table; D and trimming were worked out from the DNA. The table has some 98,000 clones, roughly 80% seen once; the top ten hold under 20%. Germline V CDR1 and CDR2: SGHRS, YFSETQ. V shed 5 bases, J shed 5 bases, and the junction held 4 bases outside the gene matches. The CDR3 has 15 residues. These data are taken from a study of blood T cell repertoires in COVID-19. The overall study: Acute and convalescent COVID-19 samples came from the United States, Italy and Spain. In each case, the material was cDNA or gDNA derived from T cells, B-cell-depleted T cells, or PBMCs.

The chain links TRBV5-1 to TRBJ2-6, with 10 bases matching TRBD1. The sequencing sample was made of peripheral blood. The clonotype comes from a human donor in a cohort sampled during active COVID-19. The CDR3 here is CASRTGGSWANVLTF. The CDR3 nucleotides read TGCGCCAGCAGGACAGGGGGCAGCTGGGCCAACGTCCTGACTTTC.